Each of the 30 T cell receptor beta chains below was sequenced from the same sample in a study of memory CD4+ T cells and cytomegalovirus serostatus. TCRdb's table, derived via immunoSEQ multiplex PCR, lists solely in-frame clones and lacks some. The sample carries 35,000 to 40,000 clones, 65% to 80% recorded once. The sort gate was single viable CD3+CD4+CD8-CD45RO+ cells for memory CD4+ T cells. Sequenced input: memory CD4+ T cells from blood. The receptors originated from an adult in good health and CMV-seropositive.

V is TRBV28 and J is TRBJ2-7; no definite D call. The CDR3 runs 11 residues. Trimming took off 6 bases at V and 3 bases at J, with 6 bases between the two ends. CDR1 is MDHEN, CDR2 SYDVKM, per germline. The CDR3 loop is CASSPNYEQYF. The DNA for the CDR3 is TGTGCCAGCAGCCCAAACTACGAGCAGTACTTC.

CDR3 nucleotides: TGCAGCGTTGAAGGGGCAGGGACTGCTTTCTTT. Amino acid sequence: CSVEGAGTAFF. The V gene is TRBV29-1, the J gene TRBJ1-1, with TRBD1 as a possible D gene (5 bases). The ends were cut back, 1 base at V and 11 bases at J, with 11 bases in the middle. Germline V gene data show CDR1 as SQVTM and CDR2 as ANQGSEA. This CDR3 spans 11 amino acids.

V usage is TRBV2 and J usage is TRBJ1-2; 7 positions agree with TRBD1. The CDR3 is 13 amino acids. J gave up 2 bases and V 6 bases, and 3 bases lay outside the gene matches. The V gene's germline CDR1 is SNHLY and CDR2 FYNNEI. This chain's CDR3 is CASSGGQNYGYTF. The CDR3 nucleotides read TGTGCCAGCAGCGGGGGACAGAACTATGGCTACACCTTC.

This rearrangement joins TRBV14 to TRBJ2-5; weak D call: TRBD2 (5 bases). The CDR3 consists of 16 residues. Germline values: CDR1 SGHDN, CDR2 FVKESK. The V gene lost 4 bases and the J gene lost 5 bases, with 20 bases spanning the gap. The CDR3 DNA follows: TGTGCCAGCAGCCTCGTTAGGACCCGGTCGGGGGAGACCCAGTACTTC. It yields the protein CASSLVRTRSGETQYF.

The chain joins TRBV28 to TRBJ1-1, with TRBD1 matching over 10 bases. Germline V CDR1 and CDR2: MDHEN, SYDVKM. The V segment lost 6 bases and the J segment 0 bases; nucleotides outside the gene matches: 7. The CDR3 covers 16 residues. For the CDR3, the DNA is TGTGCCAGCAGCTGGGGACAGGGGATAATGAACACTGAAGCTTTCTTT. Residues: CASSWGQGIMNTEAFF.

This chain links TRBV6-5 with TRBJ1-4, with 9 bases lining up with TRBD1. This CDR3 has 15 residues. J lost 7 bases, V lost 0 bases, and 3 bases had no gene match. Germline loops: CDR1 MNHEY, CDR2 SVGAGI. The CDR3 loop reads CASSYSQGAFEKLFF. As DNA, the CDR3 is TGTGCCAGCAGTTACTCACAGGGGGCATTTGAAAAACTGTTTTTT.

The chain is built from TRBV29-1 and TRBJ2-2, with TRBD1 identical over 8 bases. Germline V gene sequence: CDR1 SQVTM, CDR2 ANQGSEA. Trimming cost V 6 bases and J 3 bases; bases outside gene matches: 6. The CDR3 has 14 residues. The CDR3 DNA reads TGCAGCGTCCGCCAGGGGGCTGACACCGGGGAGCTGTTTTTT. Encoded protein: CSVRQGADTGELFF.

The J gene is TRBJ2-4, the V gene TRBV7-2; 10 bases fit TRBD2. The length of the CDR3 is 13 residues. With V trimmed by 6 bases and J by 6 bases, 2 bases remained unmatched. Germline V gene sequence: CDR1 SGHTA, CDR2 FQGNSA. The CDR3 DNA reads TGTGCCAGCAGTTGGACTAGCGGAAACATTCAGTACTTC. This translates into CASSWTSGNIQYF.

The V call is TRBV29-1, the J call TRBJ1-1, with 9 positions matching TRBD1. Germline CDR1 SQVTM, CDR2 ANQGSEA. The CDR3 loop spans 15 amino acids. Trimming cost V 6 bases and J 5 bases; bases outside gene matches: 13. CDR3: CSVPRHRGLGTEAFF. The CDR3 DNA follows: TGCAGCGTCCCCCGGCACAGGGGGCTTGGAACTGAAGCTTTCTTT.

The rearrangement links TRBV28 to TRBJ2-6, with 9 bases identical to TRBD1. Trimming at V came to 5 bases and at J to 12 bases, leaving 14 bases not matched to a gene. The CDR3 totals 16 residues. The germline gives CDR1 MDHEN, CDR2 SYDVKM. The CDR3 DNA reads as TGTGCCAGCAGTCCCGTCCCGGGACAGGGAATAAGCGTCCTGACTTTC. Its translation: CASSPVPGQGISVLTF. The complete variable domain, with remaining parts taken from reference TRBV28 and TRBJ2-6, reads DVKVTQSSRYLVKRTGEKVFLECVQDMDHENMFWYRQDPGLGLRLIYFSYDVKMKEKGDIPEGYSVSREKKERFSLILESASTNQTSMYLCASSPVPGQGISVLTFGAGSRLTVL.

The rearrangement uses TRBV29-1 and TRBJ1-5; weak D call: TRBD1 (6 bases). V was pared by 5 bases and J by 4 bases, with 12 bases between. The CDR3 loop spans 13 amino acids. Per germline, CDR1 SQVTM and CDR2 ANQGSEA. DNA for the CDR3: TGCAGCGTTTCCCGGGGGCCAAATCAGCCCCAGCATTTT. Residues: CSVSRGPNQPQHF. Combining the CDR3 with reference TRBV29-1 and TRBJ1-5 gives the whole variable domain SAVISQKPSRDICQRGTSLTIQCQVDSQVTMMFWYRQQPGQSLTLIATANQGSEATYESGFVIDKFPISRPNLTFSTLTVSNMSPEDSSIYLCSVSRGPNQPQHFGDGTRLSIL.

The CDR3 sequence: CATSAGGGETQYF. CDR3 DNA sequence: TGTGCCACCAGCGCGGGGGGAGGGGAGACCCAGTACTTC. V gene TRBV15 combines with J gene TRBJ2-5; TRBD2 agrees at 8 bases. With V trimmed by 5 bases and J by 5 bases, 4 bases remained unmatched. In germline, CDR1 is LNHNV, CDR2 YYDKDF (reference sequence). The CDR3 consists of 13 residues.

V is TRBV5-1 and J is TRBJ2-3; 9 bases agree with TRBD1. Germline V gives CDR1 SGHRS, CDR2 YFSETQ. This CDR3 spans 16 amino acids. J was trimmed by 3 bases and V by 0 bases; bases with no gene match: 5. The CDR3 spells CASSLENRGRTDTQYF. The CDR3 coding sequence is TGCGCCAGCAGCTTGGAAAACAGGGGGCGGACAGATACGCAGTATTTT.

The chain employs TRBV4-1 and TRBJ1-5, with D possibly matching TRBD1 (5 bases). This CDR3 spans 16 amino acids. Deletions cut 1 base from V and 4 bases from J, with 14 bases between. Germline CDR1 MGHRA, CDR2 YSYEKL. CDR3 residues: CASSQGWGIPNQPQHF. CDR3 bases: TGCGCCAGCAGCCAAGGGTGGGGGATACCTAATCAGCCCCAGCATTTT.

This chain links TRBV5-1 with TRBJ2-3; D remains unclear. The CDR3 covers 16 residues. V was trimmed by 5 bases and J by 5 bases, leaving 21 bases between them. Germline V CDR1 and CDR2: SGHRS, YFSETQ. The CDR3 loop reads CASRRSSTSTVDTQYF. CDR3 DNA: TGCGCCAGCAGACGATCCAGTACCTCAACTGTAGATACGCAGTATTTT.

CDR3 residues: CARGDLSNQPQHF. The CDR3 DNA reads as TGTGCCAGGGGGGACCTTAGCAATCAGCCCCAGCATTTT. This rearrangement joins TRBV7-3 to TRBJ1-5, with D possibly matching TRBD1 (5 bases). The ends were cut back, 9 bases at V and 0 bases at J, with 9 bases in the middle. Germline V lookup: CDR1 SGHTA, CDR2 FQGTGA. CDR3 length: 13 residues.

J is TRBJ2-6 and V is TRBV5-1; D call uncertain. There are 15 residues in the CDR3. The V gene's germline CDR1 is SGHRS and CDR2 YFSETQ. With 3 bases removed from V and 5 bases from J, the gap between germline ends came to 12 bases. CDR3 nucleotide sequence: TGCGCCAGCAGCTCGGACCCTGGATGGGCCAACGTCCTGACTTTC. It yields the protein CASSSDPGWANVLTF. Variable domain in full (rest from reference TRBV5-1 and TRBJ2-6): KAGVTQTPRYLIKTRGQQVTLSCSPISGHRSVSWYQQTPGQGLQFLFEYFSETQRNKGNFPGRFSGRQFSNSRSEMNVSTLELGDSALYLCASSSDPGWANVLTFGAGSRLTVL.

The J gene is TRBJ2-1, the V gene TRBV6-4; 7 nucleotides agree with TRBD2. Unmatched junction bases numbered 4, after V lost 3 bases and J lost 2 bases. Germline V gene lookup returns CDR1 MRHNA and CDR2 SNTAGT. CDR3 length equals 15 residues. This CDR3 reads CASSEVAGTYNEQFF. The CDR3 region has the DNA TGTGCCAGCAGTGAAGTAGCGGGTACCTACAATGAGCAGTTCTTC.

This sequence joins TRBV25-1 and TRBJ1-1; 7 bases are a match to TRBD1. Looked up from germline, CDR1 is MGHDK and CDR2 is SYGVNS. This CDR3 is built from 14 residues. J gave up 5 bases and V 8 bases, and 11 bases lay outside the gene matches. CDR3 residues: CASAGDRVGTEAFF. CDR3 DNA sequence: TGTGCCAGCGCGGGCGACAGGGTCGGGACTGAAGCTTTCTTT.

This rearrangement joins TRBV9 to TRBJ1-2; D unresolved. Trimming stripped 4 bases from V and 2 bases from J, with 12 bases between. From germline, CDR1 is SGDLS and CDR2 YYNGEE. The CDR3 has 14 residues. The CDR3 DNA reads as TGTGCCAGCAGCCCCCAAGGAGGGAACTATGGCTACACCTTC. Encoded protein: CASSPQGGNYGYTF. The variable domain in full, completed from reference TRBV9 and TRBJ1-2, reads DSGVTQTPKHLITATGQRVTLRCSPRSGDLSVYWYQQSLDQGLQFLIQYYNGEERAKGNILERFSAQQFPDLHSELNLSSLELGDSALYFCASSPQGGNYGYTFGSGTRLTVV.

This rearrangement joins TRBV14 to TRBJ2-3; 7 bases fit TRBD1. This CDR3 region has 16 residues. V shed 4 bases and J 3 bases; nucleotides not matched to a gene: 10. The germline V gene encodes CDR1 SGHDN and CDR2 FVKESK. The CDR3: CASSLRQGVVTDTQYF. The CDR3 DNA sequence: TGTGCCAGCAGCCTAAGACAGGGAGTAGTGACAGATACGCAGTATTTT.

This clone occurred a few times. The chain combines TRBV27 with TRBJ1-2; the D gene is possibly TRBD1 (6 bases). Trimming removed 5 bases at V and 8 bases at J, with 12 bases between. CDR1 is MNHEY and CDR2 is SMNVEV in the germline V gene (reference sequence). The CDR3 consists of 12 residues. The CDR3 sequence: CASSPQGKGYTF. As DNA, the CDR3 is TGTGCCAGCAGTCCCCAGGGGAAAGGCTACACCTTC.

The chain uses TRBV7-9 and TRBJ2-5; possibly TRBD1 for D (6 bases). Germline V gene sequence: CDR1 SEHNR, CDR2 FQNEAQ (reference sequence). V was shortened by 0 bases and J by 5 bases, with 10 bases between the two germline ends. This CDR3 spans 14 amino acids. This CDR3 is CASSLATGKETQYF. CDR3 coding DNA: TGTGCCAGCAGCTTAGCTACAGGGAAGGAGACCCAGTACTTC.

This clone was picked up one time. The genes are TRBV5-4 and TRBJ1-2; 9 positions match TRBD1. Germline-derived CDR1 and CDR2 are SGHNT and YYREEE (reference sequence). This CDR3 contains 15 residues. V shed 0 bases, J shed 4 bases, and the junction held 4 bases outside the gene matches. DNA of the CDR3: TGTGCCAGCAGCTTGGCGGGACAGGGTATCTATGGCTACACCTTC. Protein: CASSLAGQGIYGYTF.

This sequence joins TRBV6-5 and TRBJ1-4; D is possibly TRBD1 (6 bases). V lost 9 bases and J 4 bases, leaving 18 bases between the germline ends. Germline values: CDR1 MNHEY, CDR2 SVGAGI. CDR3 length: 15 amino acids. This CDR3 reads CASKSPGDGNEKLFF. The CDR3 nucleotides are TGTGCCAGTAAATCCCCAGGGGATGGTAATGAAAAACTGTTTTTT.

CDR3 DNA: TGTGCCAGCAGTCGGACAGCCTATGGCTACACCTTC. Its protein product is CASSRTAYGYTF. The rearrangement joins TRBV6-1 to TRBJ1-2, with D possibly being TRBD1 (6 bases). The ends were cut back, 5 bases at V and 4 bases at J, with 8 bases in the middle. Germline-derived CDR1 and CDR2 are MNHNS and SASEGT. The CDR3 loop spans 12 amino acids.

The rearrangement links TRBV30 to TRBJ2-7; TRBD1 agrees at 9 bases. The V segment lost 1 base and the J segment 2 bases; nucleotides outside the gene matches: 6. CDR1 is GTSNPN, CDR2 SVGIG, per germline (reference sequence). This CDR3 spans 15 amino acids. CDR3 in amino acids: CAWSDRTGEPYEQYF. The DNA for the CDR3 is TGTGCCTGGAGTGATAGGACAGGGGAGCCCTACGAGCAGTACTTC.

The genes are TRBV6-6 and TRBJ1-2; D is perhaps TRBD1 (6 bases). This CDR3 comprises 15 residues. The germline CDR1 and CDR2 sequences are MNHNY and SVGAGI (reference sequence). Trimming cost V 0 bases and J 5 bases, with 13 bases left between them. CDR3 in DNA: TGTGCCAGCAGTTACTCAACGGACAGCTTGTATGGCTACACCTTC. This encodes CASSYSTDSLYGYTF.

V gene TRBV28 combines with J gene TRBJ2-7, with D possibly called TRBD1 or TRBD2 (5 bases each). The V gene lost 6 bases and the J gene lost 3 bases, with 12 bases spanning the gap. CDR1 and CDR2 from the germline V gene are MDHEN and SYDVKM. CDR3 size: 13 residues. The CDR3 loop reads CASRPQGVYEQYF. For the CDR3, the DNA is TGTGCCAGCAGACCCCAGGGAGTCTACGAGCAGTACTTC.

CDR3 in DNA: TGTGCCAGCAGCTCCCGACAGAAAATGAACACTGAAGCTTTCTTT. Encoded protein: CASSSRQKMNTEAFF. The chain links TRBV5-4 to TRBJ1-1; the D gene is possibly TRBD1 (5 bases). Germline V lookup: CDR1 SGHNT, CDR2 YYREEE (reference sequence). CDR3 length: 15 amino acids. The V gene lost 3 bases and the J gene lost 0 bases, with 12 bases spanning the gap. Combining the CDR3 with reference TRBV5-4 and TRBJ1-1 gives the whole variable domain ETGVTQSPTHLIKTRGQQVTLRCSSQSGHNTVSWYQQALGQGPQFIFQYYREEENGRGNFPPRFSGLQFPNYSSELNVNALELDDSALYLCASSSRQKMNTEAFFGQGTRLTVV.